This TCR beta chain was captured in a study of T cell responses to AZD1222 COVID-19 vaccine. General study results and limits: Clonal diversity was possibly underestimated, and the donors were mostly white British, with more females.

As to this clone: Its target is not known.

Measured with immunoSEQ multiplex PCR; TCRdb has only the in-frame clones, and not every one. This repertoire shows about 84,000 clones, roughly nine tenths found once; its top ten account for around 29%. Germline V gene sequence: CDR1 MNHNS, CDR2 SASEGT. This CDR3 comprises 16 residues. Trimming pared 3 bases from V and 2 bases from J, leaving 13 bases between. V and J are TRBV6-1 and TRBJ2-2; D is perhaps TRBD2 (6 bases). The clonotype comes from an adult in good health. Sequences were derived from peripheral blood, sampled on day 0 of AZD1222 vaccination. CDR3 sequence reads: CASSDTGSFNTGELFF. For the CDR3, the DNA is TGTGCCAGCAGTGATACCGGGAGTTTCAACACCGGGGAGCTGTTTTTT.